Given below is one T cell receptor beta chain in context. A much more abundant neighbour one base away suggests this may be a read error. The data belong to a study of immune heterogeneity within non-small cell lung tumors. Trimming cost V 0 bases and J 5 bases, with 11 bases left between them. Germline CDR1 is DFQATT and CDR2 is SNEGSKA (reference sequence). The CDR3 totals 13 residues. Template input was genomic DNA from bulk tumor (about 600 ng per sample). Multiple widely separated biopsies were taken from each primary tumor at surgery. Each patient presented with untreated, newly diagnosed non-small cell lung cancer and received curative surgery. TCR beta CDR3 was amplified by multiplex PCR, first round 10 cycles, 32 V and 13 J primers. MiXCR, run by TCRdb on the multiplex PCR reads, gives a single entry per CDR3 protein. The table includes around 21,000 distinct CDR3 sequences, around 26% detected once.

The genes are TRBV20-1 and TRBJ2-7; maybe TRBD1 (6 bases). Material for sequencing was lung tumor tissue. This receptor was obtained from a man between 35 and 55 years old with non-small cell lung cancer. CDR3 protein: CSARDHRENEQYF. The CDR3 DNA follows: TGCAGTGCTAGAGATCACAGGGAGAACGAGCAGTACTTC.